One sample yielded the 12 T cell receptor beta chains listed below, sequenced in a study of control samples from healthy donors and cancer patients. Some clones are missing from TCRdb's copy, which holds only in-frame ones; the method was immunoSEQ multiplex PCR. The sample yields 100,000 to 150,000 clones, roughly 90% seen once. Specimen: blood. These receptors originate from a man between 50 and 59 years old in good health.

The J gene is TRBJ1-6, the V gene TRBV14; D is unresolved. Deletions cut 4 bases from V and 6 bases from J, with 13 bases between. CDR3 size: 15 residues. Germline V gene data show CDR1 as SGHDN and CDR2 as FVKESK. CDR3 sequence reads: CASSPSKAPNSPLHF. DNA for the CDR3: TGTGCCAGCAGCCCCTCAAAGGCCCCTAATTCACCCCTCCACTTT.

The V gene is TRBV7-2, the J gene TRBJ1-1; D call uncertain. The V end was cut by 1 base, the J end by 0 bases, with 9 bases between. The germline gives CDR1 SGHTA, CDR2 FQGNSA. CDR3 length equals 15 residues. CDR3 sequence: CASSLVGVMNTEAFF. The DNA for the CDR3 is TGTGCCAGCAGCTTAGTCGGGGTAATGAACACTGAAGCTTTCTTT.

The chain links TRBV29-1 to TRBJ1-1; 7 bases line up with TRBD1. The CDR3 contains 13 residues. Germline V gene data show CDR1 as SQVTM and CDR2 as ANQGSEA. Trimming took 5 bases from V and 0 from J; bases not matched to a gene: 3. The CDR3 loop is CSVNRGMNTEAFF. The CDR3 DNA follows: TGCAGCGTTAACAGGGGTATGAACACTGAAGCTTTCTTT.

In its sample, this clone was seen once. This chain joins TRBV4-2 and TRBJ2-3; D is ambiguous. The CDR3 has 14 residues. Germline V CDR1 and CDR2: LGHNA, YNFKEQ. Trimming took 0 bases from V and 4 from J, leaving 8 bases between them. The CDR3 here is CASSQDRLADTQYF. The DNA of the CDR3 is TGTGCCAGCAGCCAAGATAGGCTGGCAGATACGCAGTATTTT.

The chain uses TRBV30 and TRBJ1-3; no clear D gene. This CDR3 is 11 amino acids long. In germline, CDR1 is GTSNPN, CDR2 SVGIG (reference sequence). V was cut by 2 bases and J by 5 bases, with 4 bases left in between. The CDR3 loop reads CAWSNRNTIYF. The CDR3 region has the DNA TGTGCCTGGAGTAATAGAAACACCATATATTTT.

The genes are TRBV19 and TRBJ1-1; D might be TRBD1 (5 bases). The length of the CDR3 is 14 residues. The germline gives CDR1 LNHDA, CDR2 SQIVND (reference sequence). Between the trimmed V and J ends, which lost 4 bases and 0 bases, there was a span of 9 bases. CDR3 residues: CASSKRQMNTEAFF. In nucleotides, the CDR3 is TGTGCCAGTAGTAAAAGACAGATGAACACTGAAGCTTTCTTT.

The genes are TRBV27 and TRBJ2-7; D is perhaps TRBD1 or TRBD2 (5 bases each). With 6 bases removed from V and 3 bases from J, the gap between germline ends came to 12 bases. Germline CDR1 MNHEY, CDR2 SMNVEV (reference sequence). CDR3 length: 13 amino acids. The CDR3 nucleotides read TGTGCCAGCAGCCTCGGGACGGACTACGAGCAGTACTTC. Its translation is CASSLGTDYEQYF.

This chain joins TRBV5-1 and TRBJ2-1; D may match TRBD1 or TRBD2 (5 bases each). CDR3 length equals 14 residues. Trimming stripped 3 bases from V and 7 bases from J, with 14 bases between. Germline V gene lookup returns CDR1 SGHRS and CDR2 YFSETQ. As DNA, the CDR3 is TGCGCCAGCAGCTCTGCAGGGACCCTAAATGAGCAGTTCTTC. Translated, it gives CASSSAGTLNEQFF. Combining the CDR3 with reference TRBV5-1 and TRBJ2-1 gives the whole variable domain KAGVTQTPRYLIKTRGQQVTLSCSPISGHRSVSWYQQTPGQGLQFLFEYFSETQRNKGNFPGRFSGRQFSNSRSEMNVSTLELGDSALYLCASSSAGTLNEQFFGPGTRLTVL.

The CDR3 is CASSLDPGAYGYTF. The DNA of the CDR3 is TGTGCCAGCAGCTTAGATCCTGGGGCCTATGGCTACACCTTC. The chain has TRBV11-2 and TRBJ1-2, with a weak D call TRBD1 (5 bases). Germline CDR1 reads SGHAT; CDR2 reads FQNNGV. The V end lost 0 bases, the J end lost 4 bases, and 9 bases lay between the germline ends. The CDR3 totals 14 residues.

This chain uses TRBV12-5 with TRBJ2-7; TRBD1 might be the D (6 bases). This CDR3 spans 14 amino acids. Trimming pared 3 bases from V and 3 bases from J, leaving 12 bases between. Germline V gives CDR1 LGHNT, CDR2 FRNRAP. The CDR3 sequence is CASGFPQGSYEQYF. Written as DNA, the CDR3 is TGTGCTAGTGGTTTTCCCCAGGGGAGCTACGAGCAGTACTTC. Supplemented by reference TRBV12-5 and TRBJ2-7, the full variable domain reads DARVTQTPRHKVTEMGQEVTMRCQPILGHNTVFWYRQTMMQGLELLAYFRNRAPLDDSGMPKDRFSAEMPDATLATLKIQPSEPRDSAVYFCASGFPQGSYEQYFGPGTRLTVT.

This chain uses TRBV19 with TRBJ1-4; 8 positions match TRBD1. J was trimmed by 3 bases and V by 6 bases; bases with no gene match: 3. CDR1 and CDR2 (germline): LNHDA, SQIVND (reference sequence). The CDR3 extends over 14 amino acids. CDR3 protein: CASRQGASNEKLFF. The CDR3 nucleotides read TGTGCCAGTAGGCAGGGGGCATCTAATGAAAAACTGTTTTTT.

Written as DNA, the CDR3 is TGTGCCAGCAGTTTATTAGACCTAGCGGGGGGCCCTCAAGCTAGCACAGATACGCAGTATTTT. It is translated as CASSLLDLAGGPQASTDTQYF. V and J are TRBV27 and TRBJ2-3, with 11 positions matching TRBD2. CDR1 and CDR2 from the germline V gene are MNHEY and SMNVEV (reference sequence). J lost 0 bases, V lost 1 base, and 15 bases had no gene match. CDR3 length: 21 residues.